Each of the 30 T cell receptor beta chains below was sequenced from the same sample in a study of blood T cell repertoires in COVID-19. Here immunoSEQ multiplex PCR was the method, and the copy in TCRdb shows in-frame clones only, minus some. This table has under 300,000 clones, around 87% appearing once. Specimen: peripheral blood. Receptors were obtained from a woman in her sixties with COVID-19, enrolled during active disease.

The rearrangement joins TRBV27 to TRBJ2-3; TRBD1 aligns across 8 bases. The V gene end was trimmed by 2 bases and the J gene end by 2 bases; junction bases not matched to a gene: 12. The CDR3 has 18 residues. In germline, CDR1 is MNHEY, CDR2 SMNVEV (reference sequence). The CDR3 DNA reads TGTGCCAGCAGTTTAAAGATCAGAGGGACAGGTGTCACAGATACGCAGTATTTT. Translation: CASSLKIRGTGVTDTQYF.

This clone was seen just once. V and J are TRBV11-3 and TRBJ2-1; D perhaps matches TRBD1 (5 bases). This CDR3 comprises 14 residues. V gave up 6 bases and J gave up 4 bases, with 13 bases separating them. CDR1 and CDR2 (germline): SGHNT, YENEEA. The CDR3 DNA reads TGTGCCAGCAGTATAGACAGTGGATACAATGAGCAGTTCTTC. Protein product: CASSIDSGYNEQFF.

The CDR3 here is CASSLPDGRGYTF. Written as DNA, the CDR3 is TGTGCCAGCAGTCTACCCGATGGTCGTGGCTACACCTTC. V usage is TRBV6-5 and J usage is TRBJ1-2; D uncertain. Germline V lookup: CDR1 MNHEY, CDR2 SVGAGI. This CDR3 spans 13 amino acids. The V gene lost 5 bases and the J gene lost 7 bases, with 14 bases spanning the gap.

The chain carries TRBV6-2 or TRBV6-3 and TRBJ1-1; tentatively, D is TRBD1 (5 bases). The CDR3 is made up of 14 amino acids. The germline V gene encodes CDR1 MNHEY and CDR2 SVGEGT. Deletions cut 2 bases from V and 4 bases from J, with 11 bases between. The CDR3 region has the DNA TGTGCCAGCAGTTACGAACCCGGGGGCACTGAAGCTTTCTTT. This translates into CASSYEPGGTEAFF.

V usage is TRBV27 and J usage is TRBJ1-1, with 8 bases that match TRBD1. The CDR3 is 12 amino acids. V lost 5 bases to trimming and J lost 8 bases; unmatched junction nucleotides: 4. Germline V CDR1 and CDR2: MNHEY, SMNVEV (reference sequence). This CDR3 is CASSNRDREAFF. In nucleotides, the CDR3 is TGTGCCAGCAGTAATCGGGACAGGGAAGCTTTCTTT.

V and J are TRBV7-9 and TRBJ1-2; no clear D gene. CDR1 and CDR2 from the germline V gene are SEHNR and FQNEAQ (reference sequence). The CDR3 has 14 residues. Deletions cut 1 base from V and 2 bases from J, with 8 bases between. CDR3 residues: CASSLVSPNYGYTF. As DNA, the CDR3 is TGTGCCAGCAGCTTAGTTAGTCCGAACTATGGCTACACCTTC.

Here the CDR3 DNA reads TGTGCCACCAGCAGAGGTAGAGGGACAACTACCTACGAGCAGTACTTC. Amino acids: CATSRGRGTTTYEQYF. This chain joins TRBV15 and TRBJ2-7, with a possible D match to TRBD1 (6 bases). The V gene's germline CDR1 is LNHNV and CDR2 YYDKDF (reference sequence). V lost 1 base, J lost 2 bases, and 15 bases lay in between. The CDR3 is made up of 16 amino acids.

This chain links TRBV7-6 with TRBJ2-3; TRBD2 matches at 14 bases. The CDR3 is 18 amino acids. In germline, CDR1 is SGHVS, CDR2 FNYEAQ. J was trimmed by 1 base and V by 3 bases; bases with no gene match: 6. DNA for the CDR3: TGTGCCAGCAGCTTGACCGGGACTAGCGGGGGTCGCACAGATACGCAGTATTTT. This codes for CASSLTGTSGGRTDTQYF.

This chain connects TRBV5-4 to TRBJ1-6; 8 bases map to TRBD1. The CDR3 contains 15 residues. Trimming took 0 bases from V and 6 from J; bases not matched to a gene: 2. Germline V CDR1 and CDR2: SGHNT, YYREEE (reference sequence). The CDR3 spells CASSLGRGLNSPLHF. CDR3 nucleotides: TGTGCCAGCAGCTTGGGCAGGGGGCTTAATTCACCCCTCCACTTT.

The chain recombines TRBV14 with TRBJ2-2; D is unresolved. CDR1 and CDR2 from the germline V gene are SGHDN and FVKESK. V gave up 4 bases and J gave up 2 bases, with 11 bases separating them. The CDR3 sequence is 15 residues long. The CDR3 protein is CASSRDFANTGELFF. For the CDR3, the DNA is TGTGCCAGCAGCCGCGACTTCGCAAACACCGGGGAGCTGTTTTTT.

The V gene is TRBV5-6, the J gene TRBJ2-2, with 13 positions matching TRBD2. Germline trimming cut 6 bases from V and 2 bases from J; bases unmatched to any gene: 7. CDR1 and CDR2 from the germline V gene are SGHDT and YYEEEE. The CDR3 sequence is 17 residues long. The CDR3 sequence is CASTLTSGGPNTGELFF. CDR3 coding DNA: TGTGCCAGCACCCTGACTAGCGGGGGGCCTAACACCGGGGAGCTGTTTTTT. Filled out from reference TRBV5-6 and TRBJ2-2, the complete variable domain reads DAGVTQSPTHLIKTRGQQVTLRCSPKSGHDTVSWYQQALGQGPQFIFQYYEEEERQRGNFPDRFSGHQFPNYSSELNVNALLLGDSALYLCASTLTSGGPNTGELFFGEGSRLTVL.

The chain carries TRBV5-1 and TRBJ1-3, with 7 bases aligning to TRBD1. CDR3 length equals 14 residues. The junction had 3 bases not matched to a gene; V was cut back by 4 bases and J by 2 bases. Germline CDR1 SGHRS, CDR2 YFSETQ. This CDR3 reads CASSAGTAGNTIYF. The CDR3 DNA follows: TGCGCCAGCAGCGCAGGGACAGCTGGAAACACCATATATTTT.

The chain links TRBV15 to TRBJ2-6, with D perhaps matching TRBD1 (5 bases). Germline values: CDR1 LNHNV, CDR2 YYDKDF (reference sequence). Trimming took off 3 bases at V and 0 bases at J, with 6 bases between the two ends. This CDR3 contains 15 residues. CDR3 sequence: CATSRTDSGANVLTF. CDR3 DNA sequence: TGTGCCACCAGCAGGACAGACTCTGGGGCCAACGTCCTGACTTTC.

The chain combines TRBV19 with TRBJ1-1, with TRBD1 matching over 7 bases. This CDR3 region has 15 residues. The V and J ends lost 5 bases and 6 bases, in that order; junction bases with no gene match: 12. Germline values: CDR1 LNHDA, CDR2 SQIVND (reference sequence). This CDR3 is CASSVSPRGVAEAFF. The CDR3 DNA reads TGTGCCAGTAGTGTCTCCCCCAGGGGGGTCGCTGAAGCTTTCTTT.

This chain uses TRBV5-1 with TRBJ2-5; 7 nucleotides align to TRBD2. The CDR3 is made up of 14 amino acids. From germline, CDR1 is SGHRS and CDR2 YFSETQ. The V and J ends lost 4 bases and 4 bases, in that order; junction bases with no gene match: 7. In nucleotides, the CDR3 is TGCGCCAGCAGCCTGGCGGGACTACGAGAGACCCAGTACTTC. Its translation: CASSLAGLRETQYF.

The chain recombines TRBV7-2 with TRBJ2-7; D is perhaps TRBD2 (6 bases). The CDR3 spans 14 residues. The germline V gene has CDR1 SGHTA and CDR2 FQGNSA. Between the trimmed V and J ends, which lost 6 bases and 3 bases, there was a span of 15 bases. CDR3 nucleotide sequence: TGTGCCAGCAGTACATTCGGGGGTTACTACGAGCAGTACTTC. This translates into CASSTFGGYYEQYF.

As for this clone: Additional DNA sequences in this sample encode the identical CDR3. The J gene is TRBJ2-3, the V gene TRBV7-3; maybe TRBD2 (5 bases). Germline-derived CDR1 and CDR2 are SGHTA and FQGTGA. The V end lost 5 bases, the J end lost 5 bases, and 8 bases lay between the germline ends. The CDR3 consists of 12 residues. The CDR3 region has the DNA TGTGCCAGCAGCCTAGGGAGAGATACGCAGTATTTT. It encodes CASSLGRDTQYF.

V gene TRBV4-2 combines with J gene TRBJ2-6, with D hard to call. This CDR3 spans 16 amino acids. With 1 base removed from V and 0 bases from J, the gap between germline ends came to 7 bases. Germline loops: CDR1 LGHNA, CDR2 YNFKEQ. The CDR3 loop reads CASSQGHNSGANVLTF. The CDR3, as DNA: TGTGCCAGCAGCCAAGGGCACAACTCTGGGGCCAACGTCCTGACTTTC.

A single count supports this clone. This chain connects TRBV30 to TRBJ1-1; D may be TRBD1 (6 bases). The CDR3 contains 11 residues. CDR1 is GTSNPN, CDR2 SVGIG, per germline (reference sequence). Trimming shortened V by 2 bases and J by 11 bases, and 12 bases separated the two germline ends. The CDR3 nucleotides are TGTGCCTGGAGTACAGGGCTGGCGGCTTTCTTT. Encoded protein: CAWSTGLAAFF.

J is TRBJ1-1 and V is TRBV7-9; D unclear. CDR1 and CDR2 from the germline V gene are SEHNR and FQNEAQ (reference sequence). Trimming cost V 2 bases and J 2 bases, with 12 bases left between them. The CDR3 runs to 15 residues. In nucleotides, the CDR3 is TGTGCCAGCAGCTTAACTCAGGTTTTAAACACTGAAGCTTTCTTT. Amino acid sequence: CASSLTQVLNTEAFF.

V gene TRBV5-8 combines with J gene TRBJ2-5; TRBD2 matches at 14 bases. Germline assignment: CDR1 SGHTS and CDR2 YDEGEE. V trimming: 3 bases; J trimming: 0 bases; junction bases outside the gene matches: 7. This CDR3 spans 18 amino acids. The CDR3 loop reads CASSSGLAGAMYQETQYF. The CDR3 DNA is TGTGCCAGCAGCTCGGGACTAGCGGGGGCCATGTACCAAGAGACCCAGTACTTC.

The rearrangement uses TRBV27 and TRBJ2-7, with D maybe TRBD2 (5 bases). Trimming removed 5 bases at V and 2 bases at J, with 13 bases between. The CDR3 is 14 amino acids. Looked up from germline, CDR1 is MNHEY and CDR2 is SMNVEV (reference sequence). Written as DNA, the CDR3 is TGTGCCAGCAGTACGCTCCTAGCCACCTACGAGCAGTACTTC. Protein product: CASSTLLATYEQYF.

There are a few counts of this clone. This chain links TRBV20-1 with TRBJ2-7; D unresolved. Deletions cut 3 bases from V and 0 bases from J, with 21 bases between. Germline CDR1 and CDR2: DFQATT and SNEGSKA (reference sequence). CDR3 length: 17 residues. The CDR3 sequence: CSASAPPGATSSYEQYF. The DNA for the CDR3 is TGCAGTGCTAGTGCCCCCCCGGGTGCCACGAGCTCCTACGAGCAGTACTTC.

The chain has TRBV4-3 and TRBJ1-1; 8 nucleotides align to TRBD1. CDR3 length: 15 amino acids. Germline CDR1 LGHNA, CDR2 YSLEER. With V trimmed by 0 bases and J by 6 bases, 6 bases remained unmatched. CDR3 nucleotides: TGCGCCAGCAGCCAAGATTCGGACAGGGTCTCTGAAGCTTTCTTT. It codes for CASSQDSDRVSEAFF.

DNA for the CDR3: TGTGCCACCAGTGATTATCATCGGACAGGGGAATACGAGCAGTACTTC. This encodes CATSDYHRTGEYEQYF. The chain recombines TRBV24-1 with TRBJ2-7; the match to TRBD1 covers 9 bases. The V gene's germline CDR1 is KGHDR and CDR2 SFDVKD. CDR3 length equals 16 residues. V lost 2 bases to trimming and J lost 4 bases; unmatched junction nucleotides: 8.

V and J are TRBV7-2 and TRBJ1-1; the D gene is possibly TRBD1 (5 bases). The CDR3 consists of 13 residues. Trimming stripped 3 bases from V and 5 bases from J, with 10 bases between. Germline lookup yields CDR1 SGHTA and CDR2 FQGNSA. The CDR3 loop is CASSFPGGTEAFF. The CDR3 nucleotides are TGTGCCAGCAGCTTTCCCGGGGGGACTGAAGCTTTCTTT.

This chain connects TRBV2 to TRBJ2-2; 8 bases are shared with TRBD2. In germline, CDR1 is SNHLY, CDR2 FYNNEI. The CDR3 is made up of 13 amino acids. With 7 bases clipped from V and 7 bases from J, the junction kept 5 bases outside the gene matches. For the CDR3, the DNA is TGTGCCAGCAAGTGGCTAGCGGGCGGGGAGCTGTTTTTT. Protein: CASKWLAGGELFF.

This clone was seen a few times. This chain uses TRBV27 with TRBJ1-1; maybe TRBD1 (5 bases). The germline V and J ends were trimmed by 9 bases and 3 bases, with 20 bases remaining between them. Looked up from germline, CDR1 is MNHEY and CDR2 is SMNVEV (reference sequence). There are 15 residues in the CDR3. The CDR3 bases are TGTGCCAGTAAACCCCCGGGACTTGGGTACACTGAAGCTTTCTTT. This gives the protein CASKPPGLGYTEAFF.

This chain uses TRBV7-2 with TRBJ1-5; the D is unclear. V was trimmed by 5 bases and J by 3 bases, leaving 11 bases between them. The CDR3 has 14 residues. The V gene's germline CDR1 is SGHTA and CDR2 FQGNSA. CDR3 residues: CASSLGGVNQPQHF. The CDR3 DNA follows: TGTGCCAGCAGCCTTGGTGGAGTCAATCAGCCCCAGCATTTT.

The chain joins TRBV19 to TRBJ1-5; 8 bases match TRBD1. The V and J ends lost 5 bases and 2 bases, in that order; junction bases with no gene match: 8. This CDR3 is 16 amino acids long. CDR1 and CDR2 from the germline V gene are LNHDA and SQIVND (reference sequence). CDR3 loop: CASSPRDRGGNQPQHF. The CDR3 DNA is TGTGCCAGTAGTCCCCGAGACAGGGGTGGCAATCAGCCCCAGCATTTT.